This TCR beta chain was captured in a study of Graves' ophthalmopathy and Graves' hyperthyroidism. V dropped 6 bases and J dropped 5 bases, with 19 bases sitting between them. Germline V gene lookup returns CDR1 DFQATT and CDR2 SNEGSKA (reference sequence). The CDR3 is 14 amino acids. Amplified material comprised TCR beta CDR3 regions derived from RNA transcripts. RT-PCR in the first round used HTBI primers; a second-round multiplex PCR followed. A single record per CDR3 protein comes from TCRdb applying MiXCR to the multiplex PCR reads. The sample contains approximately 700,000 distinct CDR3 sequences, just over 40% of which appear only once.

The specimen sequenced was peripheral blood. This sequence was found in an adult man with Graves' ophthalmopathy. The rearrangement uses TRBV20-1 and TRBJ2-5; D may be TRBD2 (7 bases). The chain's CDR3 is CSASGVGGGETQYF. The CDR3 nucleotides are TGCAGTGCGTCAGGGGTAGGGGGGGGGGAGACCCAGTACTTC.